A single sample is the source of the 5 T cell receptor beta chains below, sequenced in a study of Ad26.COV2.S vaccination and SARS-CoV-2 variants. Specified treatment: 15 to 20 received Ad26.COV2.S at low or high dose, single or two shots; about 5 received placebo; per-sample allocation not given. Samples were taken on day 63 after the first vaccine or placebo injection. Method: immunoSEQ multiplex PCR; TCRdb's copy keeps in-frame clones and lacks some. The repertoire holds about 400,000 clones, with 85% to 90% as singletons. The starting material was peripheral blood, obtained in a trial of Ad26.COV2.S vaccine versus placebo. The receptor set was obtained from a person between 18 and 59 years old who received the Ad26.COV2.S COVID-19 vaccine or a placebo.

The V call is TRBV7-9, the J call TRBJ2-7; D may be TRBD1 (6 bases). This CDR3 is 13 amino acids long. Germline V CDR1 and CDR2: SEHNR, FQNEAQ (reference sequence). Trimming removed 5 bases at V and 2 bases at J, with 10 bases between. CDR3 nucleotides: TGTGCCAGCAGCCCTAGGGACACCTACGAGCAGTACTTC. Translation gives CASSPRDTYEQYF.

The chain couples TRBV28 to TRBJ2-1, with a weak D call TRBD2 (7 bases). V lost 6 bases and J 5 bases, leaving 17 bases between the germline ends. The CDR3 extends over 15 amino acids. CDR1 and CDR2 (germline): MDHEN, SYDVKM. Here the CDR3 DNA reads TGTGCCAGCAGAGGGGGGCGGGGGTTTAACAATGAGCAGTTCTTC. It specifies CASRGGRGFNNEQFF. Drawing the rest from reference TRBV28 and TRBJ2-1, the complete variable domain is DVKVTQSSRYLVKRTGEKVFLECVQDMDHENMFWYRQDPGLGLRLIYFSYDVKMKEKGDIPEGYSVSREKKERFSLILESASTNQTSMYLCASRGGRGFNNEQFFGPGTRLTVL.

This sequence joins TRBV4-1 and TRBJ1-4; no clear D gene. Germline CDR1 MGHRA, CDR2 YSYEKL. The CDR3 length is 13 residues. V was cut by 2 bases and J by 7 bases, with 8 bases left in between. The CDR3, as DNA: TGCGCCAGCAGCCAACCAGCGGGTGAAAAACTGTTTTTT. Its translation: CASSQPAGEKLFF.

This clone showed up just once. The rearrangement joins TRBV7-2 to TRBJ2-7, with 10 nucleotides matching TRBD1. Germline CDR1 and CDR2: SGHTA and FQGNSA. The CDR3 runs 14 residues. Unmatched junction bases numbered 3, after V lost 5 bases and J lost 2 bases. As DNA, the CDR3 is TGTGCCAGCAGCCGGGACAGGGGCGCCTACGAGCAGTACTTC. It translates to CASSRDRGAYEQYF.

The chain recombines TRBV19 with TRBJ2-2; TRBD2 matches at 8 bases. The germline gives CDR1 LNHDA, CDR2 SQIVND (reference sequence). Trimming took 4 bases from V and 7 from J; bases not matched to a gene: 5. The CDR3 has 14 amino acids. The CDR3 DNA follows: TGTGCCAGTAGTACCGGGACTAGGCTCGGGGAGCTGTTTTTT. Translation gives CASSTGTRLGELFF.